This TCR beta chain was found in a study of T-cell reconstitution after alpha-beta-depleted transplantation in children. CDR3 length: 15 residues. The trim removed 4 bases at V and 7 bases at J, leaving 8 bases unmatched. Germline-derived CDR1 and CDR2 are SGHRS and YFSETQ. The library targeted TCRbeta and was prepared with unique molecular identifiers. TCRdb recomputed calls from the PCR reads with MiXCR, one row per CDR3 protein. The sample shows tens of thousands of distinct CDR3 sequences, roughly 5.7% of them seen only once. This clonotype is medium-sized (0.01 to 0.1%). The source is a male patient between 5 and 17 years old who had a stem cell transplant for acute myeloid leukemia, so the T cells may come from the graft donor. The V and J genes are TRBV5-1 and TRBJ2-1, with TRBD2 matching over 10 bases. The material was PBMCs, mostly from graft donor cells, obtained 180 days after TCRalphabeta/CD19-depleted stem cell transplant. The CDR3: CASSILAGVENEQFF. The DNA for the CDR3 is TGCGCCAGCAGCATTCTAGCGGGAGTGGAAAATGAGCAGTTCTTC.